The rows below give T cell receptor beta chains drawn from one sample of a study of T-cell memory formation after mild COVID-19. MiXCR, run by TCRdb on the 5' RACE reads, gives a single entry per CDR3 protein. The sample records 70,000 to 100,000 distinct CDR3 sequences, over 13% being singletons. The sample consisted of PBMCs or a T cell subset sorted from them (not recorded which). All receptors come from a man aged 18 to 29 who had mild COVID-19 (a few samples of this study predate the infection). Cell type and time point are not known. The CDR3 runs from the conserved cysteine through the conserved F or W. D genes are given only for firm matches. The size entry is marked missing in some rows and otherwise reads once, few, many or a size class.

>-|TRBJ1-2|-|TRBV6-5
CASSYYPGENYGYTF
TGTGCCAGCAGTTATTATCCAGGGGAGAACTATGGCTACACCTTC
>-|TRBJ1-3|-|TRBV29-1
CSVQDASGNTIYF
TGCAGCGTTCAGGACGCCTCTGGAAACACCATATATTTT
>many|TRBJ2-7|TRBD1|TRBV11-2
CASSSGQASLYEQYF
TGTGCCAGCAGCTCGGGACAGGCCTCCTTGTACGAGCAGTACTTC
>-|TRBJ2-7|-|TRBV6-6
CASSYSSEQYF
TGTGCCAGCAGTTACAGTAGCGAGCAGTACTTC
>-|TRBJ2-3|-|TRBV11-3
CASSVLSRPDTQYF
TGTGCCAGCAGCGTCCTGAGTCGACCCGATACGCAGTATTTT
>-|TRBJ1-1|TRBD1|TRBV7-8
CASSLKRDRGRTEAFF
TGTGCCAGCAGCTTAAAGAGGGACAGGGGACGCACTGAAGCTTTCTTT
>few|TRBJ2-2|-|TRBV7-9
CASSFGAHGDTGELFF
TGTGCCAGCAGCTTTGGGGCACACGGGGACACCGGGGAGCTGTTTTTT
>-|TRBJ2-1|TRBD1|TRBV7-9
CASLQGNPDEQFF
TGTGCCAGCCTACAGGGGAATCCCGATGAGCAGTTCTTC
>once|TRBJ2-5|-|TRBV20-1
CSAGRGARETQYF
TGCAGTGCCGGACGGGGGGCGCGGGAGACCCAGTACTTC
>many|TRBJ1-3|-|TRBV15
CATSRVFGEGNTIYF
TGTGCCACCAGCAGAGTTTTCGGGGAAGGAAACACCATATATTTT
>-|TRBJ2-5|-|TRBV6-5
CASSPSGDQETQYF
TGTGCCAGCAGTCCCTCAGGGGACCAAGAGACCCAGTACTTC
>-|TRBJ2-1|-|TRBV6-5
CASSPSGPGVNEQFF
TGTGCCAGCAGTCCCTCGGGACCCGGCGTGAATGAGCAGTTCTTC
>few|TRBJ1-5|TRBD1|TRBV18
CASSPAGGQPQHF
TGTGCCAGCTCACCAGCAGGGGGTCAGCCCCAGCATTTT
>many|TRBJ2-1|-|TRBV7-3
CASSPLGGSNNEQFF
TGTGCCAGCAGCCCCCTCGGAGGGTCTAACAATGAGCAGTTCTTC
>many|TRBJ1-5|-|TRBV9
CASSVTAGRNQPQHF
TGTGCCAGCAGCGTAACAGCAGGGCGCAATCAGCCCCAGCATTTT